The TCR beta chain under discussion was sequenced for a study of blood T cell repertoires in COVID-19. Germline CDR1 reads SQVTM; CDR2 reads ANQGSEA. This CDR3 is 12 amino acids long. Repertoires were generated with immunoSEQ multiplex PCR, while TCRdb's copy carries only in-frame clones and drops some. The sample includes around 200,000 clones, approximately 87% of them seen just once. The chain couples TRBV29-1 to TRBJ2-7, with TRBD1 matching over 8 bases. The TCR was taken from a woman aged 60-75 years with COVID-19, enrolled during active disease. The sequenced material came from peripheral blood. In DNA form, the CDR3 reads TGCAGAGCAGACAGGGGACCCTACGAGCAGTACTTC. Translated: CRADRGPYEQYF.